The T cell receptor (beta chain) described here comes from a study of shared clonotypes between healthy human individuals. V was trimmed by 2 bases and J by 3 bases, leaving 14 bases between them. The CDR3 contains 16 residues. CDR1 SEHNR and CDR2 FQNEAQ come from the germline V gene (reference sequence). Remarks on this clone: Its antigen is not identified.

Every subset had its genomic DNA shared out evenly among several immunoSEQ plates. Profiling relied on immunoSEQ multiplex PCR, and the TCRdb table lists in-frame clones only, not all of them. The data show approximately 2,200,000 clones, with about 93% seen just once and 1.7% held by the top ten. Study-wide findings and caveats: Clonotype sharing among donors likely depends on sequencing depth. Estimated richness was generally greater in naive than memory subsets.

Selected positively for CCR7 and CD45RO-negative, naive CD8 cells excluded terminally differentiated effector memory CD45RA+ cells. Donors comprised only Caucasian adults living in Nashville, Tennessee. The chain carries TRBV7-9 and TRBJ1-3; D is uncertain. This TCR was recovered from a man younger than 35 in good health. Some clones in this sample may be carry-over from other donors' samples. The sample was naive CD8+ T cells from PBMCs. The CDR3 spells CASSLFIAEVGNTIYF. As DNA, the CDR3 is TGTGCCAGCAGCTTATTTATTGCCGAGGTTGGAAACACCATATATTTT.